These 14 T cell receptor beta chains came from one sample sequenced in a study of cytomegalovirus exposure and HLA in healthy donors. Sequencing used immunoSEQ multiplex PCR; TCRdb keeps in-frame clones, though not all of them. The sample contains roughly 63,000 clones, more than 80% of which appear only once. The sequenced material came from PBMCs. Receptor source: a woman under 30 in good health and CMV-seronegative.

The genes are TRBV6-4 and TRBJ1-6; no clear D. CDR1 and CDR2 (germline): MRHNA, SNTAGT. The CDR3 spans 17 residues. Trimming left V 1 base short and J 7 bases short, with 17 bases between. CDR3 DNA sequence: TGTGCCAGCAGTGACTACCGGACTATGGCGCGGAATTCACCCCTCCACTTT. Translated: CASSDYRTMARNSPLHF.

The V call is TRBV19, the J call TRBJ1-2, with D unresolved. The germline V and J ends were trimmed by 5 bases and 7 bases, with 14 bases remaining between them. Germline V gene lookup returns CDR1 LNHDA and CDR2 SQIVND (reference sequence). This CDR3 is built from 13 residues. CDR3: CASSSSGFGGYTF. The DNA of the CDR3 is TGTGCCAGTAGTTCATCCGGGTTCGGTGGCTACACCTTC.

The V call is TRBV6-5, the J call TRBJ1-2, with D perhaps matching TRBD1 (6 bases). Trimming stripped 2 bases from V and 4 bases from J, with 14 bases between. CDR1 is MNHEY, CDR2 SVGAGI, per germline. The CDR3 consists of 15 residues. CDR3 sequence reads: CASSYNYRVSYGYTF. The DNA of the CDR3 is TGTGCCAGCAGTTACAACTACAGGGTTAGCTATGGCTACACCTTC.

This chain connects TRBV7-2 to TRBJ2-5; TRBD2 matches at 10 bases. CDR1 and CDR2 (germline): SGHTA, FQGNSA. This CDR3 contains 16 residues. V shed 5 bases, J shed 5 bases, and the junction held 11 bases outside the gene matches. CDR3 region: CASSRQHLAGEETQYF. In DNA form, the CDR3 reads TGTGCCAGCAGCCGACAACACCTAGCGGGGGAGGAGACCCAGTACTTC.

The chain joins TRBV5-4 to TRBJ2-2; D gene ambiguous. CDR3 size: 15 residues. The ends were cut back, 4 bases at V and 1 base at J, with 11 bases in the middle. The germline gives CDR1 SGHNT, CDR2 YYREEE (reference sequence). The DNA of the CDR3 is TGTGCCAGCAGCCCCTCAGGCGAGAACACCGGGGAGCTGTTTTTT. This translates into CASSPSGENTGELFF.

V and J are TRBV5-1 and TRBJ2-1; 10 positions agree with TRBD1. With 4 bases clipped from V and 12 bases from J, the junction kept 13 bases outside the gene matches. Germline V gives CDR1 SGHRS, CDR2 YFSETQ. This CDR3 is built from 15 residues. For the CDR3, the DNA is TGCGCCAGCAGCCCGGGACAGGGGAATCATCCTGGGCAGTTCTTC. Residues: CASSPGQGNHPGQFF.

V is TRBV11-3 and J is TRBJ2-5, with TRBD2 matching over 10 bases. Germline CDR1 and CDR2: SGHNT and YENEEA. The CDR3 loop spans 18 amino acids. V lost 5 bases, J lost 2 bases, and 14 bases stayed unmatched. The CDR3 spells CASSQGLAGEGRQETQYF. In DNA form, the CDR3 reads TGTGCCAGCAGCCAGGGCCTAGCGGGAGAGGGTAGGCAAGAGACCCAGTACTTC.

J is TRBJ1-5 and V is TRBV2, with D possibly being TRBD1 (6 bases). CDR1 and CDR2 (germline): SNHLY, FYNNEI. V shed 4 bases and J shed 7 bases, with 17 bases lying between them. The CDR3 covers 15 residues. CDR3 residues: CASSAETGEGQPQHF. The CDR3 coding sequence is TGTGCCAGCAGTGCGGAGACAGGTGAAGGGCAGCCCCAGCATTTT.

The V call is TRBV9, the J call TRBJ1-1; TRBD1 matches at 9 bases. This CDR3 spans 16 amino acids. With 0 bases clipped from V and 11 bases from J, the junction kept 14 bases outside the gene matches. Germline V gene sequence: CDR1 SGDLS, CDR2 YYNGEE. CDR3: CASSVADRGYGGVAFF. The CDR3 bases are TGTGCCAGCAGCGTAGCAGACAGGGGGTACGGAGGAGTCGCTTTCTTT.

The rearrangement links TRBV29-1 to TRBJ1-5; D gene unclear. This CDR3 spans 13 amino acids. Germline-derived CDR1 and CDR2 are SQVTM and ANQGSEA. Trimming cost V 7 bases and J 0 bases, with 10 bases left between them. CDR3 nucleotide sequence: TGCAGCGCGAGAAGAGATAGCAATCAGCCCCAGCATTTT. It encodes CSARRDSNQPQHF. Using reference TRBV29-1 and TRBJ1-5 for the parts outside the CDR3, the full variable domain is SAVISQKPSRDICQRGTSLTIQCQVDSQVTMMFWYRQQPGQSLTLIATANQGSEATYESGFVIDKFPISRPNLTFSTLTVSNMSPEDSSIYLCSARRDSNQPQHFGDGTRLSIL.

CDR3 sequence: CASSLPEETQYF. The CDR3 nucleotides read TGTGCCAGCAGCCTCCCGGAAGAGACCCAGTACTTC. The chain links TRBV6-6 to TRBJ2-5, with D unclear. Trimming took 6 bases from V and 3 from J, leaving 8 bases between them. The CDR3 runs 12 residues. CDR1 is MNHNY and CDR2 is SVGAGI in the germline V gene (reference sequence).

This chain connects TRBV28 to TRBJ2-7; D may be TRBD1 (6 bases). The germline V gene encodes CDR1 MDHEN and CDR2 SYDVKM. Trimming took 10 bases from V and 2 from J, leaving 15 bases between them. CDR3 length: 13 residues. The CDR3 here is CAIKRQDTYEQYF. The CDR3 DNA reads as TGTGCCATCAAGAGACAGGATACCTACGAGCAGTACTTC.

This chain connects TRBV7-9 to TRBJ1-2; D is undetermined. The CDR3 is 14 residues long. Germline CDR1 is SEHNR and CDR2 is FQNEAQ (reference sequence). The V end lost 3 bases, the J end lost 1 base, and 9 bases lay between the germline ends. The CDR3 region is CASSFDIDNYGYTF. CDR3 bases: TGTGCCAGCAGCTTCGACATCGATAACTATGGCTACACCTTC.

V is TRBV6-5 and J is TRBJ2-3; TRBD2 matches 9 bases. The ends lost 0 bases at V and 6 bases at J; junction bases unmatched: 7. This CDR3 has 16 residues. Germline assignment: CDR1 MNHEY and CDR2 SVGAGI. CDR3 bases: TGTGCCAGCAGTTACTCGCGGGGGGGCCTCGGTGATACGCAGTATTTT. Its protein product is CASSYSRGGLGDTQYF.